The 23 T cell receptor beta chains reported below all come from one sample, sequenced in a study of T cell repertoires in aging, cancer and after chemotherapy. Rearranged V-D-J TRB sequences were amplified with a mixed TRB-A/B primer pool. Via MiXCR, TCRdb re-called the multiplex PCR reads, giving one row per CDR3 protein. The table lists some 9,600 distinct CDR3 sequences, 30% to 40% of them singletons. Peripheral blood genomic DNA, not sorted cells or RNA, was the template. Sequenced input: blood. The receptors stem from a human donor in good health.

This chain connects TRBV5-6 to TRBJ2-5; D might be TRBD2 (7 bases). V was trimmed by 3 bases and J by 5 bases, leaving 20 bases between them. Germline V lookup: CDR1 SGHDT, CDR2 YYEEEE. The CDR3 totals 16 residues. The CDR3 DNA sequence: TGTGCCAGCAGCTCAAGGGGGGGGCTTGAGTGGGAGACCCAGTACTTC. Amino acids: CASSSRGGLEWETQYF.

The chain employs TRBV24-1 and TRBJ2-2; 16 positions agree with TRBD2. The CDR3 loop spans 17 amino acids. Germline lookup yields CDR1 KGHDR and CDR2 SFDVKD. J lost 2 bases, V lost 10 bases, and 6 bases had no gene match. CDR3 protein: CATSGTSGGGNTGELFF. DNA for the CDR3: TGTGCCACTTCCGGGACTAGCGGGGGGGGTAACACCGGGGAGCTGTTTTTT.

This clonotype showed up just a few times. The gene calls are TRBV6-5 and TRBJ2-3; D is possibly TRBD2 (7 bases). Trimming removed 4 bases at V and 3 bases at J, with 14 bases between. CDR3 length equals 15 residues. CDR1 MNHEY and CDR2 SVGAGI come from the germline V gene. CDR3 residues: CASSFGGAGTDTQYF. CDR3 DNA sequence: TGTGCCAGCAGTTTTGGGGGGGCTGGTACAGATACGCAGTATTTT.

This rearrangement joins TRBV20-1 to TRBJ1-5; D might be TRBD1 (6 bases). V lost 5 bases, J lost 0 bases, and 8 bases lay in between. This CDR3 has 13 amino acids. Germline V gives CDR1 DFQATT, CDR2 SNEGSKA (reference sequence). The CDR3 coding sequence is TGCAGTGCTTACAGGGATAGCAATCAGCCCCAGCATTTT. Translating gives CSAYRDSNQPQHF.

This clonotype occurred a few times. The chain couples TRBV10-3 to TRBJ1-1, with D possibly TRBD1 on 6 matching bases. V was shortened by 3 bases and J by 4 bases, with 15 bases between the two germline ends. CDR1 is ENHRY and CDR2 is SYGVKD in the germline V gene. CDR3 length: 15 amino acids. The CDR3 bases are TGTGCCATCAGTGATGGTACAGGGCAGGTCACTGAAGCTTTCTTT. This encodes CAISDGTGQVTEAFF.

This clonotype has more than one count but fewer than ten. The chain recombines TRBV28 with TRBJ2-7; 8 nucleotides match TRBD2. CDR3 size: 13 residues. Trimming removed 7 bases from V and 4 bases from J; junction bases left unmatched: 6. In germline, CDR1 is MDHEN, CDR2 SYDVKM. The CDR3 is CASTRRGAYEQYV. DNA of the CDR3: TGTGCCAGCACCAGGCGGGGGGCGTACGAGCAGTACGTC.

This clonotype came up a few times. The chain recombines TRBV5-6 with TRBJ2-3; D is perhaps TRBD1 (5 bases). Trimming took 7 bases from V and 2 from J, leaving 14 bases between them. The germline V gene encodes CDR1 SGHDT and CDR2 YYEEEE. The CDR3 is 14 amino acids. The CDR3 DNA follows: TGTGCCAGCGAGCTTCCAGGGTTCACAGATACGCAGTATTTT. Translation: CASELPGFTDTQYF. Full variable domain (rest looked up from reference TRBV5-6 and TRBJ2-3): DAGVTQSPTHLIKTRGQQVTLRCSPKSGHDTVSWYQQALGQGPQFIFQYYEEEERQRGNFPDRFSGHQFPNYSSELNVNALLLGDSALYLCASELPGFTDTQYFGPGTRLTVL.

V gene TRBV7-3 combines with J gene TRBJ1-2; the match to TRBD1 covers 10 bases. Germline CDR1 is SGHTA and CDR2 is FQGTGA. The CDR3 totals 13 residues. J lost 0 bases, V lost 9 bases, and 1 base had no gene match. CDR3 sequence reads: CASGQGANYGYTF. The CDR3 DNA sequence: TGTGCCAGTGGACAGGGGGCTAACTATGGCTACACCTTC.

The chain uses TRBV6-5 and TRBJ2-5, with a possible D match to TRBD1 (6 bases). The length of the CDR3 is 14 residues. Germline V gene data show CDR1 as MNHEY and CDR2 as SVGAGI. V lost 6 bases to trimming and J lost 1 base, with 12 bases between them. CDR3 in amino acids: CASSSGTSQETQYF. The CDR3 DNA follows: TGTGCCAGCAGCTCCGGGACAAGCCAAGAGACCCAGTACTTC.

Comment on this clonotype: One junction end does not reproduce the germline sequence, and a read error may be involved. The chain has TRBV4-1 and TRBJ2-6; TRBD1 matches at 11 bases. CDR3 length: 17 amino acids. CDR1 is MGHRA, CDR2 YSYEKL, per germline. The CDR3 nucleotides read TGTGCCAGCAGCCCGGGACAGGGGGGTACTGGGGCCAACGTCCTGACTTTC. Translated: CASSPGQGGTGANVLTF.

This clonotype has just a few counts. The chain employs TRBV5-6 and TRBJ1-2; 9 bases line up with TRBD1. The CDR3 has 17 residues. The J segment lost 4 bases and the V segment lost 1 base, leaving 11 bases of the junction unmatched. Germline V gene lookup returns CDR1 SGHDT and CDR2 YYEEEE. The CDR3 is CASSLFMTGGLGYGYTF. For the CDR3, the DNA is TGTGCCAGCAGCTTGTTTATGACAGGGGGTTTGGGCTATGGCTACACCTTC.

The chain combines TRBV28 with TRBJ2-1; D is perhaps TRBD1 (5 bases). V was trimmed by 5 bases and J by 4 bases, leaving 15 bases between them. The CDR3 covers 15 residues. Germline V gives CDR1 MDHEN, CDR2 SYDVKM. CDR3 sequence: CASSQVPDNYNEQFF. CDR3 bases: TGTGCCAGCAGTCAGGTCCCGGACAATTACAATGAGCAGTTCTTC.

This chain links TRBV5-4 with TRBJ2-6; D is undetermined. V shed 0 bases and J shed 0 bases, with 13 bases lying between them. The length of the CDR3 is 18 residues. CDR1 is SGHNT, CDR2 YYREEE, per germline (reference sequence). The CDR3 DNA follows: TGTGCCAGCAGCTTGGCCTGGTTCAAACTCTCTGGGGCCAACGTCCTGACTTTC. Amino acids: CASSLAWFKLSGANVLTF.

There are a few counts of this clonotype. The V call is TRBV19, the J call TRBJ1-2; 9 bases fit TRBD1. The CDR3 runs 14 residues. The V segment lost 7 bases and the J segment 8 bases; nucleotides outside the gene matches: 11. Germline loops: CDR1 LNHDA, CDR2 SQIVND (reference sequence). The CDR3 sequence: CASNRRDRASGYTF. The CDR3, as DNA: TGTGCCAGTAATCGCCGGGACAGGGCTAGCGGCTACACCTTC.

Only a few counts were recorded for this clonotype. V gene TRBV12-3 or TRBV12-4 combines with J gene TRBJ1-1; no clear D. This CDR3 has 13 amino acids. The ends were cut back, 5 bases at V and 3 bases at J, with 10 bases in the middle. The CDR3 loop reads CASSPLLYTEAFF. The CDR3 bases are TGTGCCAGCAGTCCCTTATTATACACTGAAGCTTTCTTT.

This rearrangement joins TRBV29-1 to TRBJ2-2; D call uncertain. Germline CDR1 reads SQVTM; CDR2 reads ANQGSEA. CDR3 length: 14 residues. V shed 3 bases and J shed 2 bases, with 10 bases lying between them. The CDR3 protein is CSVDTGINTGELFF. The CDR3 DNA reads as TGCAGCGTTGATACCGGAATAAACACCGGGGAGCTGTTTTTT.

This clonotype came up a few times. J is TRBJ2-3 and V is TRBV12-3 or TRBV12-4; no clear D gene. There are 13 residues in the CDR3. Trimming shortened V by 2 bases and J by 5 bases, and 8 bases separated the two germline ends. CDR3 region: CASSLRVGDTQYF. CDR3 in DNA: TGTGCCAGCAGTTTAAGGGTGGGAGATACGCAGTATTTT.

DNA for the CDR3: TGCAGTGCTAGCTCCGGTCGGGGGGGAGGTAATTCACCCCTCCACTTT. Amino acid sequence: CSASSGRGGGNSPLHF. This sequence joins TRBV20-1 and TRBJ1-6; a possible D gene is TRBD1 (5 bases). The CDR3 length is 16 residues. The V gene's germline CDR1 is DFQATT and CDR2 SNEGSKA (reference sequence). Between the trimmed V and J ends, which lost 3 bases and 6 bases, there was a span of 18 bases.

The J gene is TRBJ2-2, the V gene TRBV7-3; 15 bases map to TRBD2. The ends lost 5 bases at V and 0 bases at J; junction bases unmatched: 7. The CDR3 spans 19 residues. CDR1 SGHTA and CDR2 FQGTGA come from the germline V gene. DNA of the CDR3: TGTGCCAGCAGCCCCTCGGGACTAGCGGGGGGTCCGAACACCGGGGAGCTGTTTTTT. It specifies CASSPSGLAGGPNTGELFF.

The table lists this clonotype with a few counts. The rearrangement uses TRBV30 and TRBJ1-3; possible D gene TRBD1, 5 bases. Trimming cost V 5 bases and J 0 bases, with 8 bases left between them. This CDR3 spans 13 amino acids. From germline, CDR1 is GTSNPN and CDR2 SVGIG (reference sequence). This CDR3 is CAWSGNSGNTIYF. The CDR3 region has the DNA TGTGCCTGGTCAGGGAACTCTGGAAACACCATATATTTT.

This chain uses TRBV6-6 with TRBJ2-7; the D gene is possibly TRBD1 (6 bases). Trimming pared 6 bases from V and 1 base from J, leaving 10 bases between. This CDR3 region has 13 residues. Per the germline V gene, CDR1 is MNHNY and CDR2 is SVGAGI (reference sequence). The CDR3 here is CASSLGHSYEQYV. The CDR3 bases are TGTGCCAGCAGCCTGGGACATTCCTACGAGCAGTACGTC.

V and J are TRBV29-1 and TRBJ2-5; 11 nucleotides agree with TRBD2. This CDR3 is built from 14 residues. Germline V gives CDR1 SQVTM, CDR2 ANQGSEA. J was trimmed by 5 bases and V by 5 bases; bases with no gene match: 7. CDR3 region: CSVLLAGGKETQYF. The CDR3 coding sequence is TGCAGCGTTCTTCTAGCGGGGGGTAAGGAGACCCAGTACTTC.

This chain links TRBV20-1 with TRBJ1-5, with unresolved D. CDR1 and CDR2 (germline): DFQATT, SNEGSKA (reference sequence). V was trimmed by 4 bases and J by 2 bases, leaving 9 bases between them. This CDR3 contains 13 residues. This CDR3 reads CSAKVAGNQPQHF. Written as DNA, the CDR3 is TGCAGTGCTAAGGTCGCGGGCAATCAGCCCCAGCATTTT.